The 17 T cell receptor beta chains given below trace back to one sample, sequenced in a study of T-cell reconstitution after alpha-beta-depleted transplantation in children. It was with unique molecular identifiers that the TCRbeta library was prepared. Via MiXCR, TCRdb re-called the PCR reads, giving one row per CDR3 protein. The sample yields about half a million distinct CDR3 sequences, around 13% seen once. Sequenced here: PBMCs from the stem cell graft donor, sampled from the stem cell graft. The receptor set was obtained from a human donor who donated a stem cell graft to a child with combined immunodeficiency.

This clonotype was detected only a few times. The V gene is TRBV2, the J gene TRBJ1-6; TRBD1 matches at 7 bases. Germline loops: CDR1 SNHLY, CDR2 FYNNEI. The ends lost 5 bases at V and 4 bases at J; junction bases unmatched: 5. The CDR3 length is 15 residues. The CDR3 DNA sequence: TGTGCCAGCAGTCCGACAGGGAGATATAATTCACCCCTCCACTTT. Amino acids: CASSPTGRYNSPLHF.

This clonotype appeared a few times. This chain joins TRBV3-1 and TRBJ1-1; D is unclear. Germline V CDR1 and CDR2: LGHDT, YNNKEL (reference sequence). V lost 4 bases and J 0 bases, leaving 9 bases between the germline ends. The CDR3 is made up of 14 amino acids. DNA of the CDR3: TGTGCCAGCAGCCGAATTTCCATGAACACTGAAGCTTTCTTT. This encodes CASSRISMNTEAFF.

The chain couples TRBV25-1 to TRBJ2-7; 7 bases align to TRBD2. Germline lookup yields CDR1 MGHDK and CDR2 SYGVNS. The CDR3 consists of 13 residues. Germline trimming cut 6 bases from V and 6 bases from J; bases unmatched to any gene: 8. The CDR3 region is CASRTGGSGEQYF. DNA of the CDR3: TGTGCCAGCAGGACCGGGGGGTCGGGCGAGCAGTACTTC.

At least ten counts were recorded for this clonotype. V gene TRBV20-1 combines with J gene TRBJ2-5; D is unclear. In germline, CDR1 is DFQATT, CDR2 SNEGSKA (reference sequence). The CDR3 sequence is 12 residues long. Trimming removed 7 bases at V and 5 bases at J, with 14 bases between. Here the CDR3 reads CSGSALGETQYF. The CDR3 nucleotides read TGCAGTGGCAGTGCTTTAGGGGAGACCCAGTACTTC.

The rearrangement links TRBV28 to TRBJ2-3, with 9 bases that match TRBD2. V shed 6 bases and J 7 bases; nucleotides not matched to a gene: 11. The germline CDR1 and CDR2 sequences are MDHEN and SYDVKM. The CDR3 consists of 15 residues. The CDR3 spells CASSPRGGLSHTQYF. The CDR3 bases are TGTGCCAGCAGCCCGCGGGGGGGCCTAAGTCATACGCAGTATTTT.

This clonotype was detected only a few times. V usage is TRBV6-1 and J usage is TRBJ2-5; D uncertain. The CDR3 has 15 residues. V was shortened by 2 bases and J by 4 bases, with 14 bases between the two germline ends. Germline V lookup: CDR1 MNHNS, CDR2 SASEGT. CDR3 DNA: TGTGCCAGCAGTGAATATGAGCAATCACGAGAGACCCAGTACTTC. As protein: CASSEYEQSRETQYF.

V is TRBV10-3 and J is TRBJ2-7, with D uncertain. This CDR3 contains 15 residues. The V gene lost 3 bases and the J gene lost 0 bases, with 12 bases spanning the gap. Germline V CDR1 and CDR2: ENHRY, SYGVKD. CDR3 loop: CAISDPQVSSYEQYF. In DNA, the CDR3 is TGTGCCATCAGTGATCCCCAGGTTTCCTCCTACGAGCAGTACTTC.

In its sample, this clonotype was seen a few times. The CDR3, as DNA: TGTGCCAGCAGAGCGGGACTAGCGGTAGTAGGCACCGGGGAGCTGTTTTTT. Amino acids: CASRAGLAVVGTGELFF. This chain uses TRBV12-3 or TRBV12-4 with TRBJ2-2, with 11 nucleotides matching TRBD2. CDR3 length: 17 amino acids. Trimming removed 6 bases from V and 4 bases from J; junction bases left unmatched: 10.

This clonotype was detected many times. The J gene is TRBJ2-2, the V gene TRBV10-3, with no clear D. Germline values: CDR1 ENHRY, CDR2 SYGVKD. V was shortened by 7 bases and J by 1 base, with 4 bases between the two germline ends. This CDR3 has 12 residues. The CDR3 nucleotides are TGTGCCATCAAAGAGAACACCGGGGAGCTGTTTTTT. As protein: CAIKENTGELFF.

This clonotype was seen many times. V is TRBV24-1 and J is TRBJ2-5; D is unresolved. The CDR3 consists of 11 residues. V lost 5 bases and J 4 bases, leaving 4 bases between the germline ends. Germline V gives CDR1 KGHDR, CDR2 SFDVKD. Written as DNA, the CDR3 is TGTGCCACCAGTGTGGGAGAGACCCAGTACTTC. It translates to CATSVGETQYF.

The rearrangement uses TRBV12-3 or TRBV12-4 and TRBJ1-4; no reliable D call. Trimming removed 6 bases from V and 11 bases from J, with 13 bases in between. The CDR3 has 12 amino acids. The CDR3 protein is CASRDGSGKLFF. The CDR3 DNA is TGTGCCAGCAGAGACGGGTCCGGGAAACTGTTTTTT.

This clonotype came up a few times. V usage is TRBV6-2 or TRBV6-3 and J usage is TRBJ2-7, with TRBD1 identical over 7 bases. CDR3 length equals 12 residues. Trimming removed 6 bases from V and 5 bases from J; junction bases left unmatched: 4. Germline values: CDR1 MNHEY, CDR2 SVGEGT. CDR3: CASRNRGHEQYF. CDR3 bases: TGTGCCAGCAGAAACAGGGGCCACGAGCAGTACTTC.

This CDR3 reads CASRPGGSGRSTQYF. The CDR3 nucleotides are TGTGCCAGCAGACCCGGGGGATCTGGTCGGTCTACGCAGTATTTT. This chain links TRBV11-2 with TRBJ2-3, with D tentatively TRBD2 (6 bases). Germline-derived CDR1 and CDR2 are SGHAT and FQNNGV. The length of the CDR3 is 15 residues. The V and J ends lost 6 bases and 8 bases respectively, with 21 bases between them.

The chain couples TRBV10-3 to TRBJ2-7, with 7 bases aligning to TRBD1. The V segment lost 0 bases and the J segment 4 bases; nucleotides outside the gene matches: 6. The germline V gene encodes CDR1 ENHRY and CDR2 SYGVKD. The CDR3 is made up of 15 amino acids. CDR3: CAISESPGQSYEQYF. The DNA for the CDR3 is TGTGCCATCAGTGAGTCGCCGGGACAGAGTTACGAGCAGTACTTC.

The rearrangement joins TRBV7-8 to TRBJ2-7, with TRBD2 as a possible D gene (6 bases). Trimming stripped 5 bases from V and 2 bases from J, with 28 bases between. The germline V gene encodes CDR1 SGHVS and CDR2 FQNEAQ. The length of the CDR3 is 19 residues. The CDR3 nucleotides read TGTGCCAGCAGCCCTAACCTTCGCCTAGCGAGAACGGAGGCCTACGAGCAGTACTTC. It encodes CASSPNLRLARTEAYEQYF.

This clonotype occurred a few times. The chain couples TRBV11-2 to TRBJ2-1; D not resolved. There are 18 residues in the CDR3. Trimming stripped 0 bases from V and 0 bases from J, with 15 bases between. CDR1 is SGHAT, CDR2 FQNNGV, per germline. The CDR3 DNA is TGTGCCAGCAGCTTAGATCCTTCTTCGGTGAGCTCCTACAATGAGCAGTTCTTC. The encoded protein is CASSLDPSSVSSYNEQFF.

The V call is TRBV15, the J call TRBJ1-2, with D perhaps TRBD1 (6 bases). Germline CDR1 and CDR2: LNHNV and YYDKDF (reference sequence). This CDR3 contains 15 residues. V gave up 2 bases and J gave up 4 bases, with 14 bases separating them. The CDR3 DNA sequence: TGTGCCACCAGCAGAAGGGAAGGGGGGATCTATGGCTACACCTTC. Residues: CATSRREGGIYGYTF.